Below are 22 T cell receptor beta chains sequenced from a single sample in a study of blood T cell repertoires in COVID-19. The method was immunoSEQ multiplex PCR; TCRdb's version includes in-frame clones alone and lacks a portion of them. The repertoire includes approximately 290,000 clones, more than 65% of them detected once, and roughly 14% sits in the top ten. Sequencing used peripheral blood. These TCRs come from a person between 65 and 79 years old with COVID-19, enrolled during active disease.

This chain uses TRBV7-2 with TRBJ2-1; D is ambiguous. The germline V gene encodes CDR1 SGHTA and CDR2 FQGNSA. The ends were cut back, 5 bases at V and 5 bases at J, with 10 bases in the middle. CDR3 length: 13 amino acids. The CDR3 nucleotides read TGTGCCAGCAGCCCAGACTGGGACAATGAGCAGTTCTTC. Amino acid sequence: CASSPDWDNEQFF.

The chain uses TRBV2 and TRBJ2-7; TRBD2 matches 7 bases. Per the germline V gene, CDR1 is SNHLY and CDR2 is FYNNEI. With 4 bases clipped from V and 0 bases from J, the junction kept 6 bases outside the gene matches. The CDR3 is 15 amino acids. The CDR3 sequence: CASSGGGGASYEQYF. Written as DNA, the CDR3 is TGTGCCAGCAGTGGAGGCGGGGGAGCCTCCTACGAGCAGTACTTC.

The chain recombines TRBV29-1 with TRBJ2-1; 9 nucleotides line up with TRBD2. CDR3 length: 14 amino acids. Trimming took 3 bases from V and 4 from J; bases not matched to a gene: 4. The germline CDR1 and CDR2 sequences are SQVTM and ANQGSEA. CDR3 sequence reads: CSVDPSGIYNEQFF. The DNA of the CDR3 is TGCAGCGTTGATCCTAGCGGGATTTACAATGAGCAGTTCTTC.

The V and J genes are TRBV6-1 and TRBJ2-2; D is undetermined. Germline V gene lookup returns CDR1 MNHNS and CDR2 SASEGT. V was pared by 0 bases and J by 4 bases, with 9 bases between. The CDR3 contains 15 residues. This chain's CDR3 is CASSEALMSTGELFF. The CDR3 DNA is TGTGCCAGCAGTGAAGCGCTCATGAGCACCGGGGAGCTGTTTTTT.

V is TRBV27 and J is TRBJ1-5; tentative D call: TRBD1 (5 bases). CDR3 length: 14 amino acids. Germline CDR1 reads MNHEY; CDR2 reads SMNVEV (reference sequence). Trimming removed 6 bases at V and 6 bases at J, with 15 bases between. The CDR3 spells CASSKRQSVQPQHF. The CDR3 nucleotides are TGTGCCAGCAGCAAGAGACAGTCGGTTCAGCCCCAGCATTTT.

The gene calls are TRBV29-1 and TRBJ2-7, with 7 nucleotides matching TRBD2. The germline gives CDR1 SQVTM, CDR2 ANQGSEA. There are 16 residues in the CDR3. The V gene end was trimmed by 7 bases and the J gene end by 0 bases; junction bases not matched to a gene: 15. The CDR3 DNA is TGCAGCGCTGCACAAACCTCTAGCGGCGACTCCTACGAGCAGTACTTC. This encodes CSAAQTSSGDSYEQYF.

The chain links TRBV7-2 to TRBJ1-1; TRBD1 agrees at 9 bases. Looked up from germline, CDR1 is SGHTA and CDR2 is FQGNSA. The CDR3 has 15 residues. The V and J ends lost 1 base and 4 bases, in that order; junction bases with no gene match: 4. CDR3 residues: CASSLDGQGTTEAFF. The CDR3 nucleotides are TGTGCCAGCAGCTTAGATGGACAGGGGACCACTGAAGCTTTCTTT.

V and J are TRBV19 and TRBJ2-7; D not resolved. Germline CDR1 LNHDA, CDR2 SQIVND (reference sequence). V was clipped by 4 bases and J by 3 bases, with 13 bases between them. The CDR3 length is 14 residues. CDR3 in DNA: TGTGCCAGTAGTACTGAACGAAGAGGCTACGAGCAGTACTTC. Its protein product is CASSTERRGYEQYF.

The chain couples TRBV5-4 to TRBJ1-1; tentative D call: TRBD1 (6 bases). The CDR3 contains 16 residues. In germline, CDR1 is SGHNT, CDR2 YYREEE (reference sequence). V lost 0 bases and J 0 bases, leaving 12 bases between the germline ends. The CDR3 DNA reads TGTGCCAGCAGCTTGGGCCAGGGGCTAATGAACACTGAAGCTTTCTTT. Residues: CASSLGQGLMNTEAFF. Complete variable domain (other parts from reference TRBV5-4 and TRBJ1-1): ETGVTQSPTHLIKTRGQQVTLRCSSQSGHNTVSWYQQALGQGPQFIFQYYREEENGRGNFPPRFSGLQFPNYSSELNVNALELDDSALYLCASSLGQGLMNTEAFFGQGTRLTVV.

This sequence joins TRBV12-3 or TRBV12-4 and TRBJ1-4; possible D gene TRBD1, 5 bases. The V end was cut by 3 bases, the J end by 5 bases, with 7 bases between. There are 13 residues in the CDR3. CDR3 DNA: TGTGCCAGCAGTTTCCGACAGAATGAAAAACTGTTTTTT. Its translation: CASSFRQNEKLFF.

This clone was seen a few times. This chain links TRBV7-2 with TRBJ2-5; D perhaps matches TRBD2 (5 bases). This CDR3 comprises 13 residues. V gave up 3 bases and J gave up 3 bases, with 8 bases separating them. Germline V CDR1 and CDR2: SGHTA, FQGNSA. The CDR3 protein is CASSFTREETQYF. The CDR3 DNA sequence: TGTGCCAGCAGCTTTACTAGGGAAGAGACCCAGTACTTC.

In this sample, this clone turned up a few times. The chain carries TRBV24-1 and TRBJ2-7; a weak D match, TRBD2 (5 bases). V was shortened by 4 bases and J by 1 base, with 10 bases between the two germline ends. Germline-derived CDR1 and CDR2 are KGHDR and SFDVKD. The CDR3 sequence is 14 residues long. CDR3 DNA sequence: TGTGCCACCAGTGACGCCGGGATATCCTACGAGCAGTACTTC. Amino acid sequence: CATSDAGISYEQYF.

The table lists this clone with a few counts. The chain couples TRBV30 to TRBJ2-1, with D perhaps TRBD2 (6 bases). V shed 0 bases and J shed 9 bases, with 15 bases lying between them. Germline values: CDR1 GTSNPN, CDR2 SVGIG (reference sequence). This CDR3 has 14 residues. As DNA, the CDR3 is TGTGCCTGGAGTGTACGGGTGGGAGGCTTTGAGCAGTTCTTC. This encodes CAWSVRVGGFEQFF.

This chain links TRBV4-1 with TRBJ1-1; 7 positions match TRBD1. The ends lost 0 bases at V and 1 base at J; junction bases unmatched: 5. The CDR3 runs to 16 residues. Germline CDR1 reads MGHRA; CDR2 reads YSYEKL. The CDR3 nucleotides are TGCGCCAGCAGCCAAGAAGGCGGGACAGCGAACACTGAAGCTTTCTTT. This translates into CASSQEGGTANTEAFF.

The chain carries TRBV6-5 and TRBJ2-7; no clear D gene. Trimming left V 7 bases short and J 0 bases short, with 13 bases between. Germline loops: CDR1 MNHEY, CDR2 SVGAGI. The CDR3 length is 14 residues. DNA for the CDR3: TGTGCCAGCAATCCGGGTGCGTCCTCCTACGAGCAGTACTTC. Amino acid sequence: CASNPGASSYEQYF.

The DNA for the CDR3 is TGTGCCAGCAGTGCGCAGAGGGACGGGACAAATGAGCAGTTCTTC. Translated: CASSAQRDGTNEQFF. The chain carries TRBV6-4 and TRBJ2-1; TRBD1 might be the D (6 bases). The ends were cut back, 4 bases at V and 7 bases at J, with 17 bases in the middle. Germline V gene data show CDR1 as MRHNA and CDR2 as SNTAGT. The CDR3 runs to 15 residues.

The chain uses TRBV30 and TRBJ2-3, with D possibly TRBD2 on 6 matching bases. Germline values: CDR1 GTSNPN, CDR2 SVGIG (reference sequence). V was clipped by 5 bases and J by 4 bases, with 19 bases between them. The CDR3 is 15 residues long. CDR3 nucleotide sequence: TGTGCCTGGGCGAGGGACTCGTCCGGGGCAGATACGCAGTATTTT. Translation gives CAWARDSSGADTQYF.

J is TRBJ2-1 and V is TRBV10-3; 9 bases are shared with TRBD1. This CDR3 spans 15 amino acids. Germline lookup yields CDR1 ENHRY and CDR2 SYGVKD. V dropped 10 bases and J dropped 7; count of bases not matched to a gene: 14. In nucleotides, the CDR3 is TGTGCCACCAAGACCGGGACAGGGATTCTAAATGAGCAGTTCTTC. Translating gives CATKTGTGILNEQFF.

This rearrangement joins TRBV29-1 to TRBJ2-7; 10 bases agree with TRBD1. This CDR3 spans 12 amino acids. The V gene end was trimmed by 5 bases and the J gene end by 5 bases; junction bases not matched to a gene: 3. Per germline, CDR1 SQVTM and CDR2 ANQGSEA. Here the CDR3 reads CSVWGQGNEQYF. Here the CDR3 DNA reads TGCAGCGTTTGGGGACAGGGGAACGAGCAGTACTTC.

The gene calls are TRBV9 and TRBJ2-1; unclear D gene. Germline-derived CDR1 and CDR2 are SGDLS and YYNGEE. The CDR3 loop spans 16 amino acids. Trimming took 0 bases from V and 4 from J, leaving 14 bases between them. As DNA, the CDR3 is TGTGCCAGCAGCGTAGGGTTTATGCCGGAGTACAATGAGCAGTTCTTC. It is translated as CASSVGFMPEYNEQFF.

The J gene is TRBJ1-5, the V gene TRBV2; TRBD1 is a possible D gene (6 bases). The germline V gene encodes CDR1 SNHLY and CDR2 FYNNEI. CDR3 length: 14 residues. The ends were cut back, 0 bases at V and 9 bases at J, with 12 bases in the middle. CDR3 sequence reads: CASSEALGGRPQHF. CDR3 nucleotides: TGTGCCAGCAGTGAAGCGCTAGGGGGAAGGCCCCAGCATTTT.

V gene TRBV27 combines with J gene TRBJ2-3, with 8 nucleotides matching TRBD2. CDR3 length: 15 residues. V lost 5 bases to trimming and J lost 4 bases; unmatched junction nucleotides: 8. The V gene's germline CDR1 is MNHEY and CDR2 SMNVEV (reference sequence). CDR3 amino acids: CASSPLAGGSDTQYF. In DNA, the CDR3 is TGTGCCAGCAGTCCCCTGGCGGGGGGCTCAGATACGCAGTATTTT.